The 9 T cell receptor beta chains in this list originate from one sample, sequenced in a study of CD8 T cells in ankylosing spondylitis. TCRdb reprocessed the 5' RACE reads with MiXCR, giving one entry per CDR3 protein. The table has about 510,000 distinct CDR3 sequences, roughly 5.3% seen once. No antigen is known for these receptors. Study-wide points: Blood from ankylosing spondylitis patients appeared to carry a characteristic roughly 8-variant TCR beta motif.

Source material: blood, either unsorted or a sorted T cell fraction (not recorded which). All receptors derive from a male donor with ankylosing spondylitis.

V gene TRBV5-1 combines with J gene TRBJ2-1; 12 bases fit TRBD1. J lost 15 bases, V lost 0 bases, and 10 bases had no gene match. This CDR3 comprises 15 residues. Germline lookup yields CDR1 SGHRS and CDR2 YFSETQ. CDR3 DNA sequence: TGCGCCAGCAGCTTGGCCGGGACAGGGGGCTTTCTAGTGTTCTTC. Protein sequence: CASSLAGTGGFLVFF.

In its sample, this clonotype was seen many times. V is TRBV20-1 and J is TRBJ2-3, with 15 positions matching TRBD2. The junction had 7 bases not matched to a gene; V was cut back by 6 bases and J by 3 bases. The CDR3 runs 16 residues. The germline V gene encodes CDR1 DFQATT and CDR2 SNEGSKA (reference sequence). The CDR3 DNA reads TGCAGTGCGACCGGGACTAGCGGGGGGATTACAGATACGCAGTATTTT. Protein product: CSATGTSGGITDTQYF.

This clonotype was counted many times. V usage is TRBV9 and J usage is TRBJ1-1, with D perhaps matching TRBD1 (5 bases). Germline loops: CDR1 SGDLS, CDR2 YYNGEE. The length of the CDR3 is 15 residues. Trimming left V 5 bases short and J 1 base short, with 15 bases between. The CDR3 DNA reads as TGTGCCAGCAGGAAGACAGTCGTTTCGAACACTGAAGCTTTCTTT. As protein: CASRKTVVSNTEAFF.

V and J are TRBV18 and TRBJ1-2, with 7 bases that match TRBD1. The V and J ends lost 3 bases and 7 bases, in that order; junction bases with no gene match: 8. Looked up from germline, CDR1 is KGHSH and CDR2 is LQKENI. CDR3 length: 14 residues. The CDR3 here is CASSPPPQGGGYTF. CDR3 DNA sequence: TGTGCCAGCTCACCCCCCCCGCAGGGGGGTGGCTACACCTTC.

The CDR3 DNA follows: TGTGCCAGCCACAAAAGGGGTGCCAATGAGCAGTTCTTC. It yields the protein CASHKRGANEQFF. V usage is TRBV7-9 and J usage is TRBJ2-1; D might be TRBD1 (5 bases). The germline V gene has CDR1 SEHNR and CDR2 FQNEAQ (reference sequence). The CDR3 is 13 amino acids. The V gene lost 8 bases and the J gene lost 6 bases, with 14 bases spanning the gap.

Ten or more counts support this clonotype. This CDR3 reads CSAGPAGAGNTIYF. The CDR3 DNA reads as TGCAGTGCTGGGCCAGCGGGGGCCGGAAACACCATATATTTT. The rearrangement joins TRBV20-1 to TRBJ1-3, with a possible D match to TRBD1 (6 bases). V was clipped by 5 bases and J by 4 bases, with 15 bases between them. This CDR3 contains 14 residues. Germline CDR1 and CDR2: DFQATT and SNEGSKA (reference sequence).

The chain is built from TRBV5-6 and TRBJ2-5; D is perhaps TRBD1 (5 bases). CDR3 length: 14 amino acids. V was shortened by 3 bases and J by 7 bases, with 16 bases between the two germline ends. Germline-derived CDR1 and CDR2 are SGHDT and YYEEEE. CDR3 loop: CASSSRQGMGTQYF. The DNA of the CDR3 is TGTGCCAGCAGCTCACGCCAGGGAATGGGGACCCAGTACTTC.

This clonotype was observed many times. The chain carries TRBV12-3 or TRBV12-4 and TRBJ1-1; D is ambiguous. This CDR3 region has 13 residues. Between the trimmed V and J ends, which lost 7 bases and 11 bases, there was a span of 20 bases. The CDR3 reads CASTREVLRSAFF. Written as DNA, the CDR3 is TGTGCCAGCACTCGGGAGGTCCTCAGATCGGCTTTCTTT.

This clonotype was recorded at least ten times. The junction departs from the called germline gene at one end, perhaps through a read error. The chain employs TRBV7-2 and TRBJ2-3; no reliable D call. This CDR3 contains 15 residues. Germline assignment: CDR1 SGHTA and CDR2 FQGNSA. The CDR3 coding sequence is TGTGCCAGCGGCTTCAGGAGCCCGCTTGCAGATACGCAGTATTTT. It codes for CASGFRSPLADTQYF.